The entry that follows covers one T cell receptor (beta chain) sequence. These data originate in a study of blood T cell repertoires in COVID-19. In the study overall: There were acute and convalescent COVID-19 samples, and they came from the United States, Italy and Spain. PBMCs, B-cell-depleted T cells, or T cells provided the cDNA or gDNA that made up the material.

CDR3 length equals 14 residues. Losses at the gene ends were 1 base for V and 7 bases for J; bases not matched to a gene: 7. Germline V lookup: CDR1 MGHRA, CDR2 YSYEKL. Assay: immunoSEQ multiplex PCR; the TCRdb copy retains only in-frame clones and omits some. Altogether 150,000 to 200,000 clones are present, roughly four fifths being singletons, with the ten largest covering 22%. Sequences were obtained from peripheral blood. The V call is TRBV4-1, the J call TRBJ2-7; TRBD2 aligns across 7 bases. This TCR was sampled from a woman of 80 years or more with acute or convalescent COVID-19. The CDR3 spells CASSQAPGGGEQYF. The CDR3 nucleotides read TGCGCCAGCAGCCAAGCCCCGGGAGGAGGGGAGCAGTACTTC.